This T cell receptor beta chain was profiled in a study of cytomegalovirus exposure and HLA in healthy donors. The PCR used 60 Vbeta and 13 Jbeta primers. Profiled with immunoSEQ multiplex PCR; TCRdb holds only in-frame clones, not every one. The profile covers 150,000 to 200,000 clones, with 10% to 15% appearing a single time and over 6.5% taken by the ten largest. At sampling all donors were nominally healthy, likely with unrecorded immune exposures. V gave up 1 base and J gave up 3 bases, with 10 bases separating them. The V gene's germline CDR1 is LNHDA and CDR2 SQIVND (reference sequence). CDR3 length equals 15 residues.

Specimen: PBMCs. This chain uses TRBV19 with TRBJ1-5; D might be TRBD1 (6 bases). This clonotype originated in a man aged 45-65 years in good health and CMV-seropositive. The CDR3: CASSIAGTLNQPQHF. The CDR3 DNA reads TGTGCCAGTAGTATAGCGGGGACACTCAATCAGCCCCAGCATTTT.